These 2 T cell receptor beta chains came from one sample sequenced in a study of blood T cells in healthy people across ages (dated by TCRdb to about 2015). The library was prepared using 5' RACE. A second PCR of about 7 to 12 cycles was performed with a sample-barcoded 5' primer and a J-beta primer mix. In-frame beta chains were kept once TCRdb had trimmed the public reads at Q25 with fastp and called clones with MiXCR. Every entry covers one CDR3 protein and lists the most common genes and DNA from its rows. In this sample the table shows 1.8 million or so distinct CDR3 sequences, approximately 40% of which occur a single time. 20% to 25% of the sample goes to the ten largest clones. The sequencing sample was made of blood. The receptors were gathered from a human donor in good health.

This clonotype was seen more than once but under ten times. The chain joins TRBV7-3 to TRBJ2-5; 7 nucleotides agree with TRBD2. The CDR3 is made up of 15 amino acids. Looked up from germline, CDR1 is SGHTA and CDR2 is FQGTGA. Germline trimming cut 2 bases from V and 2 bases from J; bases unmatched to any gene: 5. In nucleotides, the CDR3 is TGTGCCAGCAGCTTATTTGGCGGGGGACAAGAGACCCAGTACTTC. Translating it yields CASSLFGGGQETQYF.

The rearrangement uses TRBV20-1 and TRBJ2-1; possibly TRBD1 for D (6 bases). V dropped 5 bases and J dropped 5 bases, with 16 bases sitting between them. There are 14 residues in the CDR3. From germline, CDR1 is DFQATT and CDR2 SNEGSKA (reference sequence). CDR3 region: CSALGTSPDNEQFF. CDR3 in DNA: TGCAGTGCTCTCGGGACAAGCCCGGACAATGAGCAGTTCTTC.